The present T cell receptor (beta chain) was sequenced within a study of OX40 agonist ivuxolimab in advanced cancers. Across the study: A diagnosis of hepatocellular carcinoma, melanoma, renal cell or head and neck cancer was present in dose-escalation patients. Of mixed ages from 23 to 79 and averaging about 56 years, the group was roughly 83% male. Study conclusions and caveats: With doses of 0.1 to 3.0 mg/kg, CD4+ and CD8+ blood T cells had undergone clonal expansion by week 6.

Only in-frame clones appear in the TCRdb table, and some are missing; sequencing was by immunoSEQ multiplex PCR. The data show 80,000 or so clones, around 93% seen once. Worth noting for this clone: Antigen: not known.

This CDR3 contains 13 residues. Germline values: CDR1 LNHDA, CDR2 SQIVND (reference sequence). This specimen consisted of CD4+ or CD8+ T cells sorted from blood, obtained in a trial of the OX40 agonist ivuxolimab. The sequence derives from an adult with an advanced solid tumor such as melanoma, head and neck, liver or kidney cancer. The V gene is TRBV19, the J gene TRBJ2-5; 8 positions match TRBD1. The closer fit of TRBJ2-7 to the DNA end suggests the J call may be wrong. The CDR3 DNA reads as TGTGCCAGTAGTAAGGCAGGGGGCCTCGAGCAGTACTTC. The encoded protein is CASSKAGGLEQYF.